This T cell receptor (beta chain) comes out of a study of CD8 T cells in ankylosing spondylitis. Study-level points and caveats: Past studies reported some motif variants in reactive arthritis synovial fluid and blood. A CD8+ phenotype characterized the disease-linked clones, which were relatively rare in peripheral blood. Reportedly, disease-linked clones are significantly enriched in ankylosing spondylitis patients' matched synovial fluid. Blood of patients with ankylosing spondylitis appeared to be characterized by a TCR beta motif of eight highly homologous variants.

Molecular-barcoded quantitative 5'-RACE produced these TCR beta libraries. MiXCR, applied by TCRdb to the 5' RACE reads, yields one record per CDR3 protein. The sample records about 450,000 distinct CDR3 sequences, about 25% being singletons. In its sample, this clonotype was seen a few times. What it binds is unknown. The germline gives CDR1 SQVTM, CDR2 ANQGSEA. This CDR3 has 14 residues. V dropped 4 bases and J dropped 2 bases, with 14 bases sitting between them. The sequencing input was blood, either unsorted or a sorted T cell fraction (not recorded which). The clonotype was recovered from a male donor with ankylosing spondylitis. The chain combines TRBV29-1 with TRBJ2-5; D might be TRBD1 (5 bases). Here the CDR3 reads CSVAAGNSQETQYF. The CDR3 DNA follows: TGCAGCGTTGCGGCAGGGAATTCACAAGAGACCCAGTACTTC.